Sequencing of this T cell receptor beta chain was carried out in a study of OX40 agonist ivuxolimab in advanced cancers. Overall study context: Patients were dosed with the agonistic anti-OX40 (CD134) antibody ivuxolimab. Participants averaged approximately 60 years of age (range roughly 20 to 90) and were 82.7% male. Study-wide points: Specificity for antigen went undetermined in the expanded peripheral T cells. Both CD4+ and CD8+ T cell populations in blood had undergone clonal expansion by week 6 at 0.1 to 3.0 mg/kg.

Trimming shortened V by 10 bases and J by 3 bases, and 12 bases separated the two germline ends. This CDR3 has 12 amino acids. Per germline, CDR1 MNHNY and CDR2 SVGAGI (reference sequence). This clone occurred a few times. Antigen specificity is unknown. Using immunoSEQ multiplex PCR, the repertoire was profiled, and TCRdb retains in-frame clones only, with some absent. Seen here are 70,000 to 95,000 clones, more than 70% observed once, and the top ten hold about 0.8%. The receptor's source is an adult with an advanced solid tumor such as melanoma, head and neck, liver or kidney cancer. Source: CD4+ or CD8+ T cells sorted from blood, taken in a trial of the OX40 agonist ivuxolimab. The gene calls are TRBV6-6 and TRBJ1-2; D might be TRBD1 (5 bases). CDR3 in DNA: TGTGCCACCTCAGAGGGGTACTATGGCTACACCTTC. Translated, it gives CATSEGYYGYTF.